These 30 T cell receptor beta chains originate from one sample sequenced in a study of blood T cells in healthy people across ages. Then a second PCR, running about 6 to 12 cycles, was carried out with a sample-barcoded 5' primer and a J-beta primer mix. TCRdb re-analysed the 5' RACE reads in MiXCR, keeping a single row per CDR3 protein. The sample consists of hundreds of thousands of distinct CDR3 sequences, roughly 30% of them appearing once. Sequencing was performed on blood. Source of these receptors: a woman at least 80 years old in good health.

The V gene is TRBV30, the J gene TRBJ1-1; D might be TRBD1 (5 bases). This CDR3 contains 12 residues. The germline V gene has CDR1 GTSNPN and CDR2 SVGIG (reference sequence). Trimming cost V 1 base and J 5 bases, with 8 bases left between them. DNA for the CDR3: TGTGCCTGGAGTGCCCGGGGGACTGAAGCTTTCTTT. Its protein product is CAWSARGTEAFF.

The chain joins TRBV29-1 to TRBJ1-2; TRBD1 is a possible D gene (6 bases). The germline CDR1 and CDR2 sequences are SQVTM and ANQGSEA. V lost 1 base and J 4 bases, leaving 16 bases between the germline ends. CDR3 length equals 15 residues. The CDR3 loop reads CSVEAGPGAGYGYTF. In DNA, the CDR3 is TGCAGCGTTGAAGCGGGGCCGGGGGCGGGCTATGGCTACACCTTC.

This clonotype has ten or more counts. V and J are TRBV6-2 or TRBV6-3 and TRBJ2-1, with D possibly TRBD2 on 6 matching bases. The CDR3 length is 13 residues. The germline CDR1 and CDR2 sequences are MNHEY and SVGEGT. Trimming removed 6 bases from V and 7 bases from J, with 13 bases in between. DNA of the CDR3: TGTGCCAGCAGGTCCGCGGGGCGGAATGAGCAGTTCTTC. Translation gives CASRSAGRNEQFF.

This clonotype occurred many times. V is TRBV20-1 and J is TRBJ2-1; 8 bases are shared with TRBD2. The junction had 14 bases not matched to a gene; V was cut back by 3 bases and J by 7 bases. The CDR3 totals 16 residues. Germline-derived CDR1 and CDR2 are DFQATT and SNEGSKA (reference sequence). CDR3 region: CSASNEAGVSFNEQFF. The CDR3 DNA follows: TGCAGTGCTAGTAATGAAGCGGGGGTGTCTTTTAATGAGCAGTTCTTC.

This clonotype appeared many times. CDR3 residues: CATNSGGAGGETQYF. CDR3 sequence (DNA): TGTGCCACCAACTCGGGGGGGGCAGGGGGTGAGACCCAGTACTTC. The chain carries TRBV28 and TRBJ2-5, with TRBD2 as a possible D gene (8 bases). Germline V gene sequence: CDR1 MDHEN, CDR2 SYDVKM. Deletions cut 10 bases from V and 5 bases from J, with 23 bases between. The CDR3 has 15 amino acids.

The DNA of the CDR3 is TGTGCCAGCAGCTTGGAGACAGAGAACACCGGGGAGCTGTTTTTT. As protein: CASSLETENTGELFF. The chain recombines TRBV5-5 with TRBJ2-2; D perhaps matches TRBD1 (5 bases). The germline gives CDR1 SGHKS, CDR2 YYEKEE (reference sequence). V lost 0 bases to trimming and J lost 1 base, with 7 bases between them. The CDR3 sequence is 15 residues long.

Comment on this clonotype: Since a much larger clone is just one base distant, this may be a read error. V gene TRBV2 combines with J gene TRBJ2-1; TRBD2 might be the D (7 bases). The V gene's germline CDR1 is SNHLY and CDR2 FYNNEI. The CDR3 runs to 14 residues. V was cut by 6 bases and J by 6 bases, with 15 bases left in between. The CDR3 sequence is CASREWGGGNEQFF. In DNA form, the CDR3 reads TGTGCCAGCAGGGAATGGGGAGGGGGCAATGAGCAGTTCTTC.

This clonotype has just a few counts. V is TRBV7-6 and J is TRBJ2-1; no clear D gene. CDR1 is SGHVS and CDR2 is FNYEAQ in the germline V gene. Trimming left V 5 bases short and J 4 bases short, with 9 bases between. This CDR3 comprises 13 residues. The CDR3 bases are TGTGCCAGCAGCCCCACCGGGTACAATGAGCAGTTCTTC. It yields the protein CASSPTGYNEQFF.

Many counts were recorded for this clonotype. This chain uses TRBV20-1 with TRBJ2-7, with D possibly being TRBD1 (6 bases). The CDR3 has 13 residues. Germline V gene lookup returns CDR1 DFQATT and CDR2 SNEGSKA (reference sequence). The V and J ends lost 3 bases and 5 bases respectively, with 14 bases between them. The CDR3 sequence is CSASTGNTDEQYF. CDR3 in DNA: TGCAGTGCTAGCACAGGGAATACAGACGAGCAGTACTTC.

The chain couples TRBV5-1 to TRBJ2-7; D may be TRBD2 (6 bases). Germline loops: CDR1 SGHRS, CDR2 YFSETQ. Between the trimmed V and J ends, which lost 0 bases and 2 bases, there was a span of 12 bases. The CDR3 extends over 15 amino acids. CDR3 residues: CASSLVIGGTYEQYF. The CDR3 nucleotides read TGCGCCAGCAGCTTGGTAATCGGGGGAACCTACGAGCAGTACTTC.

This chain joins TRBV27 and TRBJ2-7; 10 bases match TRBD1. CDR3 length: 17 amino acids. The V and J ends lost 6 bases and 9 bases, in that order; junction bases with no gene match: 20. The germline V gene encodes CDR1 MNHEY and CDR2 SMNVEV (reference sequence). The CDR3 coding sequence is TGTGCCAGCAGCCCGGAGGCCATCGGGACAGGGGACAACGGGCAGTACTTC. Its protein product is CASSPEAIGTGDNGQYF.

This clonotype was observed at least ten times. The rearrangement joins TRBV25-1 to TRBJ2-5; D not certain. CDR1 and CDR2 from the germline V gene are MGHDK and SYGVNS. V was cut by 3 bases and J by 4 bases, with 6 bases left in between. CDR3 length equals 12 residues. The CDR3 spells CASSDGGETQYF. The CDR3 bases are TGTGCCAGCAGTGATGGCGGAGAGACCCAGTACTTC.

V usage is TRBV20-1 and J usage is TRBJ1-3, with no clear D. This CDR3 region has 12 residues. Germline V gene lookup returns CDR1 DFQATT and CDR2 SNEGSKA (reference sequence). Trimming stripped 6 bases from V and 2 bases from J, with 8 bases between. CDR3 DNA: TGCAGTGCGCTGCTCCCTGGAAACACCATATATTTT. Its translation: CSALLPGNTIYF.

This clonotype was recorded at least ten times. V and J are TRBV7-2 and TRBJ1-5, with D possibly TRBD1 on 5 matching bases. V dropped 0 bases and J dropped 8 bases, with 17 bases sitting between them. The V gene's germline CDR1 is SGHTA and CDR2 FQGNSA. The CDR3 has 16 residues. The CDR3 sequence is CASSLASGGGREPQHF. The CDR3 DNA sequence: TGTGCCAGCAGCTTAGCGTCTGGGGGAGGGAGGGAGCCCCAGCATTTT.

Only a few counts were recorded for this clonotype. V and J are TRBV5-6 and TRBJ1-1, with TRBD1 as a possible D gene (5 bases). V was cut by 0 bases and J by 4 bases, with 13 bases left in between. CDR1 is SGHDT, CDR2 YYEEEE, per germline. This CDR3 comprises 15 residues. CDR3 region: CASSLEGSRGTEAFF. CDR3 coding DNA: TGTGCCAGCAGCTTGGAGGGGAGTAGGGGCACTGAAGCTTTCTTT.

In this sample, this clonotype turned up a few times. This sequence joins TRBV12-3 or TRBV12-4 and TRBJ1-4, with D unclear. This CDR3 contains 12 residues. With 3 bases removed from V and 8 bases from J, the gap between germline ends came to 7 bases. CDR3 coding DNA: TGTGCCAGCAGTTTCCGAGTGGAAAAACTGTTTTTT. Translation gives CASSFRVEKLFF.

This clonotype was found many times. This sequence joins TRBV7-7 and TRBJ2-7; D possibly corresponds to TRBD1 (6 bases). With 0 bases removed from V and 5 bases from J, the gap between germline ends came to 11 bases. This CDR3 spans 14 amino acids. Per the germline V gene, CDR1 is SSHAT and CDR2 is FNYEAQ (reference sequence). The chain's CDR3 is CASSLAGRGHEQYF. The CDR3 DNA is TGTGCCAGCAGCTTAGCGGGCAGGGGCCACGAGCAGTACTTC.

This clonotype showed up many times. This chain joins TRBV30 and TRBJ2-7; D remains ambiguous. Germline values: CDR1 GTSNPN, CDR2 SVGIG (reference sequence). The CDR3 consists of 11 residues. V shed 2 bases and J shed 2 bases, with 4 bases lying between them. For the CDR3, the DNA is TGTGCCTGGAGTAAGACCTACGAGCAGTACTTC. Translating gives CAWSKTYEQYF. The full variable domain, its missing parts supplied by reference TRBV30 and TRBJ2-7, is SQTIHQWPATLVQPVGSPLSLECTVEGTSNPNLYWYRQAAGRGLQLLFYSVGIGQISSEVPQNLSASRPQDRQFILSSKKLLLSDSGFYLCAWSKTYEQYFGPGTRLTVT.

In its sample, this clonotype was seen many times. Its ends do not fully match the called genes, so a read error is possible. The rearrangement joins TRBV4-2 to TRBJ2-5, with D possibly TRBD2 on 5 matching bases. The CDR3 spans 14 residues. Germline-derived CDR1 and CDR2 are LGHNA and YNFKEQ. The CDR3 sequence is CAGSQGGNQETQYF. CDR3 DNA: TGTGCCGGCAGCCAAGGAGGAAACCAAGAGACCCAGTACTTC.

In the case of this clonotype: Its ends do not fully match the called genes, so a read error is possible. DNA for the CDR3: TGTGCCAGCAGCAGACAGGGGAGCTCCTCCAATGAGCAGTTCTTC. Its translation is CASSRQGSSSNEQFF. The chain recombines TRBV6-5 with TRBJ2-1; 8 positions agree with TRBD1. This CDR3 contains 15 residues. CDR1 and CDR2 from the germline V gene are MNHEY and SVGAGI.

This clonotype was detected many times. J is TRBJ1-2 and V is TRBV7-2, with D possibly matching TRBD1 (6 bases). This CDR3 region has 14 residues. Per the germline V gene, CDR1 is SGHTA and CDR2 is FQGNSA. V was trimmed by 1 base and J by 0 bases, leaving 6 bases between them. The CDR3 region is CASSLGTANYGYTF. The CDR3 DNA reads TGTGCCAGCAGCTTAGGGACAGCTAACTATGGCTACACCTTC. The variable domain in full, completed from reference TRBV7-2 and TRBJ1-2, reads GAGVSQSPSNKVTEKGKDVELRCDPISGHTALYWYRQSLGQGLEFLIYFQGNSAPDKSGLPSDRFSAERTGGSVSTLTIQRTQQEDSAVYLCASSLGTANYGYTFGSGTRLTVV.

The chain has TRBV20-1 and TRBJ1-1, with a possible D match to TRBD1 (6 bases). V lost 2 bases, J lost 0 bases, and 10 bases lay in between. The germline V gene encodes CDR1 DFQATT and CDR2 SNEGSKA (reference sequence). The CDR3 spans 14 residues. The CDR3 protein is CSARSGDVNTEAFF. The CDR3 nucleotides read TGCAGTGCTAGATCAGGGGACGTGAACACTGAAGCTTTCTTT.

This chain connects TRBV30 to TRBJ2-3; D is possibly TRBD1 (5 bases). The V end was cut by 2 bases, the J end by 2 bases, with 14 bases between. The CDR3 sequence is 15 residues long. Germline V lookup: CDR1 GTSNPN, CDR2 SVGIG (reference sequence). The CDR3, as DNA: TGTGCCTGGAGTACTTCAGGGCCCTTCACAGATACGCAGTATTTT. Residues: CAWSTSGPFTDTQYF.

This chain links TRBV30 with TRBJ1-2; D not certain. Trimming shortened V by 4 bases and J by 0 bases, and 12 bases separated the two germline ends. Germline CDR1 GTSNPN, CDR2 SVGIG (reference sequence). This CDR3 spans 14 amino acids. The DNA of the CDR3 is TGTGCCTGGACTCGTGCAGGCCCTAACTATGGCTACACCTTC. Residues: CAWTRAGPNYGYTF. The variable domain in full, completed from reference TRBV30 and TRBJ1-2, reads SQTIHQWPATLVQPVGSPLSLECTVEGTSNPNLYWYRQAAGRGLQLLFYSVGIGQISSEVPQNLSASRPQDRQFILSSKKLLLSDSGFYLCAWTRAGPNYGYTFGSGTRLTVV.

This clonotype was detected ten times or more. This chain uses TRBV20-1 with TRBJ2-5; D perhaps matches TRBD2 (6 bases). V shed 6 bases and J shed 3 bases, with 8 bases lying between them. The CDR3 consists of 11 residues. CDR1 and CDR2 from the germline V gene are DFQATT and SNEGSKA (reference sequence). Here the CDR3 reads CSAGRKETQYF. CDR3 DNA sequence: TGCAGTGCAGGGAGGAAAGAGACCCAGTACTTC.

This clonotype was seen many times. The genes are TRBV20-1 and TRBJ2-3; 12 nucleotides line up with TRBD2. The CDR3 has 19 residues. Germline V gene data show CDR1 as DFQATT and CDR2 as SNEGSKA (reference sequence). The ends lost 2 bases at V and 2 bases at J; junction bases unmatched: 14. CDR3 sequence reads: CSARWPSGGAGRNTDTQYF. In DNA, the CDR3 is TGCAGTGCTAGATGGCCTAGCGGGGGGGCTGGTAGGAACACAGATACGCAGTATTTT.

The chain has TRBV12-3 or TRBV12-4 and TRBJ2-1; 8 bases are a match to TRBD2. The CDR3 consists of 15 residues. J lost 7 bases, V lost 3 bases, and 8 bases had no gene match. This chain's CDR3 is CASSLGSGKTNEQFF. Here the CDR3 DNA reads TGTGCCAGCAGTTTGGGTAGCGGGAAGACGAATGAGCAGTTCTTC.

This clonotype came up many times. V usage is TRBV6-5 and J usage is TRBJ2-5; D possibly uses TRBD1 or TRBD2 (5 bases each). This CDR3 region has 13 residues. V was clipped by 2 bases and J by 7 bases, with 11 bases between them. Germline-derived CDR1 and CDR2 are MNHEY and SVGAGI. The DNA of the CDR3 is TGTGCCAGCAGTTACGCGGGTCAGGGGACCCAGTACTTC. This gives the protein CASSYAGQGTQYF.

This clonotype has a count of ten or more. V usage is TRBV5-1 and J usage is TRBJ1-1; maybe TRBD1 (5 bases). The CDR3 length is 15 residues. CDR1 and CDR2 (germline): SGHRS, YFSETQ. The V end was cut by 0 bases, the J end by 5 bases, with 14 bases between. The CDR3 reads CASSLEPQGLTEAFF. As DNA, the CDR3 is TGCGCCAGCAGCTTGGAGCCCCAGGGACTGACTGAAGCTTTCTTT.

This rearrangement joins TRBV5-1 to TRBJ2-2, with 7 positions matching TRBD1. The CDR3 covers 15 residues. Germline lookup yields CDR1 SGHRS and CDR2 YFSETQ. Unmatched junction bases numbered 10, after V lost 7 bases and J lost 4 bases. CDR3 bases: TGCGCCAGCGGCGACGACAGGGCTGGCACCGGGGAGCTGTTTTTT. Its protein is CASGDDRAGTGELFF.